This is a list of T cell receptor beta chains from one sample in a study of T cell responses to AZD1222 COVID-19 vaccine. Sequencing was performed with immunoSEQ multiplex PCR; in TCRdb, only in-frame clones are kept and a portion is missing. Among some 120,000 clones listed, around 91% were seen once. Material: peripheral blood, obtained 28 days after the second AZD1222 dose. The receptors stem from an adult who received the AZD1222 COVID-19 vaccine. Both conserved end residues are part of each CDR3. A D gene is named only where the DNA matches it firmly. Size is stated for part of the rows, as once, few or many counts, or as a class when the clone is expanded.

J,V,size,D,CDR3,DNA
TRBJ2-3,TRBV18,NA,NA,CASSPTGGSDTQYF,TGTGCCAGCTCACCCACCGGTGGCTCCGATACGCAGTATTTT
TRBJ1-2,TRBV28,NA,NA,CASWDGRLGNYGYTF,TGTGCCAGCTGGGACGGAAGACTGGGGAACTATGGCTACACCTTC
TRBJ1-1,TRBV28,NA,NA,CASTQGNTEAFF,TGTGCCAGCACCCAAGGAAACACTGAAGCTTTCTTT
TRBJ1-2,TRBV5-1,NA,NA,CASSTTIGPDNYGYTF,TGCGCCAGCAGCACAACGATCGGGCCAGACAACTATGGCTACACCTTC
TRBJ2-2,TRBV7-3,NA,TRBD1,CASSLNPGQGTGELFF,TGTGCCAGCAGCCTTAATCCGGGACAGGGAACCGGGGAGCTGTTTTTT
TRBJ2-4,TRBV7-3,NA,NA,CASSPGLPHGAKNIQYF,TGTGCCAGCAGCCCCGGACTACCCCATGGAGCCAAAAACATTCAGTACTTC
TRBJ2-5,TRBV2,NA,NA,CASSEMGEWETQYF,TGTGCCAGCAGTGAAATGGGGGAGTGGGAGACCCAGTACTTC
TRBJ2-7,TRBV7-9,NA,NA,CASSETTYEQYF,TGTGCCAGCAGCGAAACAACCTACGAGCAGTACTTC
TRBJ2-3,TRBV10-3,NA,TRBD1,CAISGDRFPTDTQYF,TGTGCCATCAGTGGGGACAGGTTTCCCACAGATACGCAGTATTTT
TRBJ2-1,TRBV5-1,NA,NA,CASLGSPGSYNEQFF,TGCGCCAGCCTGGGGTCTCCGGGCTCCTACAATGAGCAGTTCTTC
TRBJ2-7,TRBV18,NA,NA,CASSLIRDSRTVAYEQYF,TGTGCCAGCTCACTAATCCGGGACTCACGAACCGTAGCCTACGAGCAGTACTTC
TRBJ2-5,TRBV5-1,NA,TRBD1,CASSFWTGEGPETQYF,TGCGCCAGCAGCTTCTGGACAGGGGAAGGTCCGGAGACCCAGTACTTC
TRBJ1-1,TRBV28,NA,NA,CASSFWGTNTEAFF,TGTGCCAGTTCTTTTTGGGGGACTAACACTGAAGCTTTCTTT
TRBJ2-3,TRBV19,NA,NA,CASSMDGSTDTQYF,TGTGCCAGTAGTATGGACGGTAGCACAGATACGCAGTATTTT
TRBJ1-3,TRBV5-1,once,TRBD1,CASSIAGTGERNTIYF,TGCGCCAGCAGCATAGCCGGGACAGGGGAAAGAAACACCATATATTTT
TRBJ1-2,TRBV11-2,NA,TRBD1,CASSLGQGVVYGYTF,TGTGCCAGCAGCCTAGGACAGGGTGTGGTCTATGGCTACACCTTC
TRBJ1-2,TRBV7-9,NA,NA,CASSSGVPYGYTF,TGTGCCAGCAGCTCCGGGGTACCCTATGGCTACACCTTC
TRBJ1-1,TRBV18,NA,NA,CASSPTTVMNTEAFF,TGTGCCAGCTCACCTACCACAGTAATGAACACTGAAGCTTTCTTT
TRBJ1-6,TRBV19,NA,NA,CASSIRPGDNSPLHF,TGTGCCAGTAGTATACGGCCAGGGGATAATTCACCCCTCCACTTT
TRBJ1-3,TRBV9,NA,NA,CASSPTTAGNTIYF,TGTGCCAGCAGCCCGACGACAGCTGGAAACACCATATATTTT
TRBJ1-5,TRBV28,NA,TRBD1,CASLKGTGVFNQPQHF,TGTGCCAGCCTCAAGGGGACAGGGGTTTTCAATCAGCCCCAGCATTTT
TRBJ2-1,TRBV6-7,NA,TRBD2,CASSYRPLAGVSYNEQFF,TGTGCCAGCAGTTACCGGCCCCTAGCGGGAGTTTCCTACAATGAGCAGTTCTTC
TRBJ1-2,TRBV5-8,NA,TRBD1,CASSFGTGEYGYTF,TGTGCCAGCAGCTTTGGGACAGGGGAATATGGCTACACCTTC
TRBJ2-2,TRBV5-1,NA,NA,CASSLYVNPRPGELFF,TGCGCCAGCAGCTTGTATGTCAATCCCCGACCCGGGGAGCTGTTTTTT
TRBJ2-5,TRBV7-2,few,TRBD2,CASSSQGLAGWETQYF,TGTGCCAGCAGCTCGCAGGGACTAGCGGGATGGGAGACCCAGTACTTC
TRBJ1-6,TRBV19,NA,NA,CASSADGSSYNSPLHF,TGTGCCAGTAGTGCGGACGGGAGCTCCTATAATTCACCCCTCCACTTT
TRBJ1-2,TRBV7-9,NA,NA,CASSFTAGQGYTF,TGTGCCAGCAGCTTTACTGCGGGGCAAGGCTACACCTTC
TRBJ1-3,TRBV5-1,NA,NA,CASSLYSGNTIYF,TGCGCCAGCAGCTTGTACTCTGGAAACACCATATATTTT
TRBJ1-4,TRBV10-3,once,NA,CAISESGFSNEKLFF,TGTGCCATCAGTGAGTCGGGGTTCTCTAATGAAAAACTGTTTTTT
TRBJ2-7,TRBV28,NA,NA,CASRGDTGLIYEQYF,TGTGCCAGCAGGGGGGACACCGGGCTTATCTACGAGCAGTACTTC
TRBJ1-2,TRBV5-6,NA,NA,CASSLQETWYGYTF,TGTGCCAGCAGCTTGCAGGAGACCTGGTATGGCTACACCTTC
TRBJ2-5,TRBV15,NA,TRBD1,CATSYRGLPETQYF,TGTGCCACCAGCTACAGGGGGCTACCGGAGACCCAGTACTTC
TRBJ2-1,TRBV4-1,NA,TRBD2,CASSQERGLALSSYNEQFF,TGCGCCAGCAGCCAAGAAAGAGGACTAGCGCTCAGCTCCTACAATGAGCAGTTCTTC
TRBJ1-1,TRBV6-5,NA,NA,CASSYIRSKGDQAFF,TGTGCCAGCAGTTACATCCGCTCGAAAGGGGACCAAGCTTTCTTT
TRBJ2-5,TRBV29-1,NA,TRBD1,CSVDPTDRAQETQYF,TGCAGCGTTGACCCTACGGACAGGGCCCAAGAGACCCAGTACTTC
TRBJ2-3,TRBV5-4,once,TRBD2,CASSSPGLVTDTQYF,TGTGCCAGCAGCTCTCCGGGACTAGTCACAGATACGCAGTATTTT
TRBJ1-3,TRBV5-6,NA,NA,CASSLQGRTGNTIYF,TGTGCCAGCAGCTTGCAGGGCAGGACTGGAAACACCATATATTTT
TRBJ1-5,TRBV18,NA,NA,CASSPPGGGDQPQHF,TGTGCCAGCTCACCACCGGGAGGGGGGGATCAGCCCCAGCATTTT
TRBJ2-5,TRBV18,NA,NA,CASSPPNAGRQETQYF,TGTGCCAGCTCACCACCGAACGCGGGCCGGCAAGAGACCCAGTACTTC
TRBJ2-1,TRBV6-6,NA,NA,CASSYSPGDHEQFF,TGTGCCAGCAGTTACTCGCCAGGGGATCATGAGCAGTTCTTC